This TCR beta chain derives from a study of Graves' ophthalmopathy and Graves' hyperthyroidism. Study details: Stable hyperthyroid donors showed no ophthalmopathy during 18 months follow-up.

People with hyperthyroidism were aged 18 to 65 and newly diagnosed, under 2 months' duration. In this sample, this clonotype turned up a few times. RNA transcripts were the template, and TCR beta CDR3 regions were amplified from them. RT-PCR with HTBI primers came first, then second-round multiplex PCR. TCRdb passed the multiplex PCR reads through MiXCR, listing each CDR3 protein once. The sample shows 900,000 to 1,200,000 distinct CDR3 sequences, about 38% of them seen only once. The CDR3 is 16 residues long. The V segment lost 3 bases and the J segment 7 bases; nucleotides outside the gene matches: 6. Germline values: CDR1 KGHDR, CDR2 SFDVKD.

This chain joins TRBV24-1 and TRBJ2-2, with 11 nucleotides matching TRBD1. The sequence was collected from an adult man with Graves' hyperthyroidism. Sequences were obtained from peripheral blood or thyroid tissue (not recorded which). The CDR3 coding sequence is TGTGCCACCAGTGATCCCGGGACAGGGGGTGTCGGGGAGCTGTTTTTT. Translation: CATSDPGTGGVGELFF.